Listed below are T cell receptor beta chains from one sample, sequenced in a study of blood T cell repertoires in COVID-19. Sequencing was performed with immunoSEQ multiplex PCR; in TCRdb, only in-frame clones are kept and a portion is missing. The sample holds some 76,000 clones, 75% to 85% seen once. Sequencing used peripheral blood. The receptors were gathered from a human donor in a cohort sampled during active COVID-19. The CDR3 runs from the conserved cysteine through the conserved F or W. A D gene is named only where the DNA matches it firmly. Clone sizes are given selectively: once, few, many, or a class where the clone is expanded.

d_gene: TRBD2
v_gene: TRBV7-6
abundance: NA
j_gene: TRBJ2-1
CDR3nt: TGTGCCAGCAGCAAGACTAGCGGGGACTCCTACAATGAGCAGTTCTTC
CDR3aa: CASSKTSGDSYNEQFF

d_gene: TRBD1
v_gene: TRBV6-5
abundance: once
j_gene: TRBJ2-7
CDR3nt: TGTGCCAGCAGAGAGACAGGGGCGGGCGAGCAGTACTTC
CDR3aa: CASRETGAGEQYF

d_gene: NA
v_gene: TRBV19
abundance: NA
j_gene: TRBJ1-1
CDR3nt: TGTGCCAGTATAGGGAAGGGGCCGGGGGCTGAAGCTTTCTTT
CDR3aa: CASIGKGPGAEAFF

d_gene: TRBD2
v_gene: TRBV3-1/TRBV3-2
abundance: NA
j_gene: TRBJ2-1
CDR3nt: TGTGCCAGCAGAGGGACTAGCGGTAATGAGCAGTTCTTC
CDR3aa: CASRGTSGNEQFF

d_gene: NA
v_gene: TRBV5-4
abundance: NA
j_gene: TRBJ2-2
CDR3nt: TGTGCCCAGCAGGGGAACACCGGGGAGCTGTTTTTT
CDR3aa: CAQQGNTGELFF

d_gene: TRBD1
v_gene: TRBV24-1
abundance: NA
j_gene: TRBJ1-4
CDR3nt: TGTGCCACCAGTGAGCCCCAGGGGGGCAATGCTAATGAAAAACTGTTTTTT
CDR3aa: CATSEPQGGNANEKLFF

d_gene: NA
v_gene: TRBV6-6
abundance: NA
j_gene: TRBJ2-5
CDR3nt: TGTGCCAGCAGTTACAGCCCGGAGTCCTACCAAGAGACCCAGTACTTC
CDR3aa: CASSYSPESYQETQYF

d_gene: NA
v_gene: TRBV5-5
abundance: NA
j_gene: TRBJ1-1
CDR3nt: TGTGCCAGCAGCTTGGCAATCTTAAGCGTGGCTTTCTTT
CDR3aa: CASSLAILSVAFF

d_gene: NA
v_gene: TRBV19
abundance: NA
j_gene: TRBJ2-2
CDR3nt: TGTGCCAGTAGACAGGCCAGGGGGGAGCTGTTTTTT
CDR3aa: CASRQARGELFF

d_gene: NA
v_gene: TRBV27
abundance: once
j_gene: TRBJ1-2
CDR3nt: TGTGCCAGCAGTTTGGTGGGCACTAACTATGGCTACACCTTC
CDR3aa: CASSLVGTNYGYTF

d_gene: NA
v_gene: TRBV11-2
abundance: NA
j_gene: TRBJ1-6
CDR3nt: TGTGCCACCAGCTTAGGGGGGGATTCACCCCTCCACTTT
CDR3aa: CATSLGGDSPLHF

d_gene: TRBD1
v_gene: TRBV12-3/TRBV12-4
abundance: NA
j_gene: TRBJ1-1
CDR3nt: TGTGCCAGCAGTTCCGGGACAGGGGAAGCTTTCTTT
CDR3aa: CASSSGTGEAFF

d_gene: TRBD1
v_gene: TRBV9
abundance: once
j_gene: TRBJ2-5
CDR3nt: TGTGCCAGCAGCGAGAGACAGGGGAGGGAGACCCAGTACTTC
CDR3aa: CASSERQGRETQYF

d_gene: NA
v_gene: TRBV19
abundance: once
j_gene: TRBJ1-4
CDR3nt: TGTGCCAGTAGTATACGGGGGGCCGAGGAAAAACTGTTTTTT
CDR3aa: CASSIRGAEEKLFF

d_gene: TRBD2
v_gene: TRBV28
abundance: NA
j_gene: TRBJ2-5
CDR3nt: TGTGCCAGCAGTTCCCGGGAGGTCCAGTACTTC
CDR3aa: CASSSREVQYF

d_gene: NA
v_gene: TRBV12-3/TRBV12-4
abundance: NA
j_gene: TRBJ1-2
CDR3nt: TGTGCCAGCAGTTTAAAGTTAATCAGGGGCTACACCTTC
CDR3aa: CASSLKLIRGYTF

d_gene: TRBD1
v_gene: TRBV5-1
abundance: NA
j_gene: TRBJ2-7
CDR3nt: TGCGCCAGCAACACCGGGACAGGGTACGAGCAGTACTTC
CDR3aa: CASNTGTGYEQYF

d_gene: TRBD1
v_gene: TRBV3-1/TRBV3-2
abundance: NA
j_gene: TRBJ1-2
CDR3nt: TGTGCCAGCAGCCAAGATAAAGGACAGGGTGGCTATGGCTACACCTTC
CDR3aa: CASSQDKGQGGYGYTF

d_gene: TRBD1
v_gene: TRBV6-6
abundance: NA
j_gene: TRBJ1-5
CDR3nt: TGTGCCAGCAGCCACGACAGGGAAGTCCAGCCCCAGCATTTT
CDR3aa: CASSHDREVQPQHF

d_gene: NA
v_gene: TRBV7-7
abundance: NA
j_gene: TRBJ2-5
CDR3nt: TGTGCCAGCAGCCCTCCAGGCGAGGAGACCCAGTACTTC
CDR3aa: CASSPPGEETQYF

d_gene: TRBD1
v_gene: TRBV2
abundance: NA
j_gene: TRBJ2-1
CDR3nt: TGTGCCACCGAGCCGGGACAGGGGACGAATGAGCAGTTCTTC
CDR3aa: CATEPGQGTNEQFF

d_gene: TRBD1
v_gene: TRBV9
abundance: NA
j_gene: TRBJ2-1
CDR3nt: TGTGCCAGCAGCCGAAGACAGGGATGGAATGAGCAGTTCTTC
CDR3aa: CASSRRQGWNEQFF

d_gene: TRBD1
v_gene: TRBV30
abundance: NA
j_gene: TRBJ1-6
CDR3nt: TGTGCCTGGAACTCCGGGACAGGGAATTCACCCCTCCACTTT
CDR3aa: CAWNSGTGNSPLHF

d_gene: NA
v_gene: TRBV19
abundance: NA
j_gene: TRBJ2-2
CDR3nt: TGTGCCAGTAACCGGGGACAACTTGCGGGGGAGCTGTTTTTT
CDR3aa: CASNRGQLAGELFF

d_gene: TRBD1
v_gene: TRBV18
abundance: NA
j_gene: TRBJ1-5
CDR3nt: TGTGCCAGCTCACCGGGACAGGGAAGCAATCAGCCCCAGCATTTT
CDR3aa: CASSPGQGSNQPQHF

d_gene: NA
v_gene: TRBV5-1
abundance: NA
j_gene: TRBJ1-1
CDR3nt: TGCGCCAGCAGCTTGGGGGGAGGCACTGAAGCTTTCTTT
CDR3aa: CASSLGGGTEAFF

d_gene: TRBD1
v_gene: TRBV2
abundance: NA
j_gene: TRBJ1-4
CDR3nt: TGTGCCAGCAGTGGGACAGGGAGTAAAGAAAAACTGTTTTTT
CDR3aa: CASSGTGSKEKLFF

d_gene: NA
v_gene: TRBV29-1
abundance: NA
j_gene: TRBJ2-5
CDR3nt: TGCAGCCAGCTCGGGTATGGGGAGACCCAGTACTTC
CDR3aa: CSQLGYGETQYF

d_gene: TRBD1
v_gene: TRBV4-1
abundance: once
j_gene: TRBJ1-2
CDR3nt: TGCGCCAGCAGCCAAGATCGGAACAGGGGAATTCCCTACACCTTC
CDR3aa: CASSQDRNRGIPYTF

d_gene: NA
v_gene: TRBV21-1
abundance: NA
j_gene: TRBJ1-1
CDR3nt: TGTGCCAGCAGCAAAGTCGACAGCACTGAAGCTTTCTTT
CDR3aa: CASSKVDSTEAFF

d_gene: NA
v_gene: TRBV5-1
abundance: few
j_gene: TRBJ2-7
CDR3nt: TGCGCCAGCAGCGCGAGCTCTAGAGAGCAGTACTTC
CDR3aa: CASSASSREQYF

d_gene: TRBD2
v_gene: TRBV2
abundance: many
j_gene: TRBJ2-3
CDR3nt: TGTGCCAGCAGCCTCCTCTCTAGCGGGGGTCGGACAGATACGCAGTATTTT
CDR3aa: CASSLLSSGGRTDTQYF

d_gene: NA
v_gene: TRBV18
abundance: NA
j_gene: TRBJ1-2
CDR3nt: TGTGCCAGCTCACCACCCGGGAGAGTTTATTTGGGACCTGGCTACACCTTC
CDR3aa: CASSPPGRVYLGPGYTF

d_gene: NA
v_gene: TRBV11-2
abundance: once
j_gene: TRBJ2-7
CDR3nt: TGTGCCAGCAGCTTAGTGAGGGGGAACTACGAGCAGTACTTC
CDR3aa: CASSLVRGNYEQYF